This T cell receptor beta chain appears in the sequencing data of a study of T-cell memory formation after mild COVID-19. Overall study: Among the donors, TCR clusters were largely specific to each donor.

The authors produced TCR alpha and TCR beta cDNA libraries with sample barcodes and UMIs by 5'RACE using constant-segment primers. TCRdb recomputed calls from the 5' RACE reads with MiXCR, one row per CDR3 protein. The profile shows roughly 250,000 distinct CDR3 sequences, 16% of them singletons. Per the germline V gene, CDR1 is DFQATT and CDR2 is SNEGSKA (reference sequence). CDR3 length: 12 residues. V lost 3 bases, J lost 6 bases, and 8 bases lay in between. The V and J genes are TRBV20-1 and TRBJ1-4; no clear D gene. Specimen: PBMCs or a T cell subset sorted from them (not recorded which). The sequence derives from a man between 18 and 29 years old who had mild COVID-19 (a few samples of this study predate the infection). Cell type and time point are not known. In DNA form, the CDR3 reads TGCAGTGCTAGGGGCAGTTATGAAAAACTGTTTTTT. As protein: CSARGSYEKLFF.